This TCR beta chain originates from a study of CD8 T cells in ankylosing spondylitis (dated by TCRdb to 2017 to 2019). Regarding the study in general: T cell receptor beta repertoires were profiled in healthy donors and ankylosing spondylitis patients so that disease-linked TCR variants could be found. The full study cohort was made up of 25 ankylosing spondylitis patients and roughly 100 healthy donors. Peripheral blood samples were taken, and synovial fluid was additionally collected from ankylosing spondylitis patients. Overall study outcomes, separate from this receptor: The disease-linked clones were reported to be significantly enriched in matched synovial fluid samples from ankylosing spondylitis patients. Blood from ankylosing spondylitis patients appeared to be characterized by a TCR beta motif made up of seven or eight highly homologous amino acid variants. Some of the motif variants had been reported before in the synovial fluid and blood of reactive arthritis patients, a finding that suggests common disease-initiation mechanisms. A CD8+ phenotype was shown by the disease-linked clones, which were found at relatively low frequencies in peripheral blood.

The sequencer was an Illumina HiSeq 2500. TCR beta libraries were prepared by quantitative 5'-RACE with molecular barcodes. The study's own analysis went as follows. To identify disease-linked TCR variants, a new computational method was used, one built on a probabilistic model of VDJ rearrangement. Through fastp at Q25 and MiXCR, TCRdb rebuilt clones from the public reads, retaining in-frame beta chains. Here each entry gathers all rows of one CDR3 protein and keeps the most common genes and DNA. The V and J calls and clone size come from TCRdb's table, not from the authors' own analysis. Recorded for this sample are 470,000 or so distinct CDR3 sequences; 25% to 30% of them occurred a single time. Clones ranked in the top ten supply 0.89% of the sample. V and J are truncated by 8 bases and 2 bases respectively, leaving an intervening sequence of 5 bases. CDR1 and CDR2, looked up from the germline V gene, are SNHLY and FYNNEI. Including cysteine and phenylalanine, the CDR3 has 11 amino acids. CDR3 DNA is the only sequence kept; it has 33 bases, read in frame from the first base.

About this clonotype itself: Its specific antigen is unknown. It has no much larger one-base neighbor in the sample; base qualities were not kept.

Sequenced sample: blood, either unsorted or a sorted T cell fraction (not recorded which). Recombination connected TRBV2 to TRBJ2-3; the D gene assignment is ambiguous. This TCR derives from a male donor with ankylosing spondylitis. Here is the DNA: TGTGCCAGCCAAGACACAGATACGCAGTATTTT. This codes for CASQDTDTQYF.